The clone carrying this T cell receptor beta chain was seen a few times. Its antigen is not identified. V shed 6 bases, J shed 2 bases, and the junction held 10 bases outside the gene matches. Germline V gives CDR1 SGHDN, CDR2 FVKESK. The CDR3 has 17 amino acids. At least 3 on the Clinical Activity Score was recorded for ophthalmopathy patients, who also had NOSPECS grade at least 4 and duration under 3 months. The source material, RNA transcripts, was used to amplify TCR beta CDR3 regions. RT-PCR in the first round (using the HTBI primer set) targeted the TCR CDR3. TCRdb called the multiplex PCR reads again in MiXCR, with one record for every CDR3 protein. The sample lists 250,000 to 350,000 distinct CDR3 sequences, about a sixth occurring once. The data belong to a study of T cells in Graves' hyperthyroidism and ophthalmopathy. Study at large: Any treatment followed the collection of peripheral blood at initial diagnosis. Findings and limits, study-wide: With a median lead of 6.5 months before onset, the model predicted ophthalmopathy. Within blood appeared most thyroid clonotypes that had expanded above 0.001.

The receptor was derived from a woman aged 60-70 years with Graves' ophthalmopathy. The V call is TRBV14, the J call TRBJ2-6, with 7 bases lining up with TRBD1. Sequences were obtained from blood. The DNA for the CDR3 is TGTGCCAGCAGACGACAGGGTGGGGATCCTGGGGCCAACGTCCTGACTTTC. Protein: CASRRQGGDPGANVLTF.